This passage covers 18 T cell receptor beta chains from one sample sequenced in a study of blood T cells in healthy people across ages. PCR was performed a second time for about 7 to 12 cycles using a sample-barcoded 5' primer and a J-beta primer mix. TCRdb re-analysed the 5' RACE reads in MiXCR, keeping a single row per CDR3 protein. The table includes roughly 2 million distinct CDR3 sequences, roughly 52% detected once. The sample consisted of blood. These receptors all stem from a woman aged 40 to 50 in good health.

This clonotype was observed at least ten times. The chain uses TRBV7-9 and TRBJ2-7, with 9 bases aligning to TRBD1. The germline V gene encodes CDR1 SEHNR and CDR2 FQNEAQ (reference sequence). With V trimmed by 5 bases and J by 2 bases, 4 bases remained unmatched. The CDR3 has 14 residues. CDR3 amino acids: CASSGTGRTYEQYF. In nucleotides, the CDR3 is TGTGCCAGCAGCGGGACAGGGCGGACCTACGAGCAGTACTTC.

This clonotype was recorded only once. This chain uses TRBV2 with TRBJ2-5, with 10 positions matching TRBD2. Germline assignment: CDR1 SNHLY and CDR2 FYNNEI. V was pared by 6 bases and J by 2 bases, with 9 bases of the junction left unmatched. The CDR3 totals 16 residues. The CDR3 region is CASRAIGTSEQETQYF. The DNA for the CDR3 is TGTGCCAGCAGAGCTATAGGGACTAGCGAGCAAGAGACCCAGTACTTC.

This clonotype appeared a few times. The rearrangement uses TRBV27 and TRBJ2-1; a possible D gene is TRBD2 (6 bases). In germline, CDR1 is MNHEY, CDR2 SMNVEV (reference sequence). The ends were cut back, 3 bases at V and 9 bases at J, with 15 bases in the middle. CDR3 length: 14 amino acids. Here the CDR3 reads CASSLGGVGGEQFF. CDR3 DNA: TGTGCCAGCAGTTTGGGCGGGGTAGGTGGTGAGCAGTTCTTC.

This chain uses TRBV27 with TRBJ2-7, with D tentatively TRBD1 or TRBD2 (5 bases each). CDR3 length equals 15 residues. The V and J ends lost 0 bases and 1 base respectively, with 10 bases between them. Germline V gene lookup returns CDR1 MNHEY and CDR2 SMNVEV (reference sequence). The DNA of the CDR3 is TGTGCCAGCAGTTTATCTGGGACGTTTTCCTACGAGCAGTACTTC. As protein: CASSLSGTFSYEQYF.

Notes on this clonotype: At one of its ends the junction is not consistent with the germline gene, which may arise from a read error. The chain has TRBV4-1 and TRBJ1-5; D call uncertain. The length of the CDR3 is 15 residues. Per germline, CDR1 MGHRA and CDR2 YSYEKL. This CDR3 is CASGQVSDSNQPQHF. The CDR3 DNA reads TGCGCCAGCGGCCAAGTTTCAGATAGCAATCAGCCCCAGCATTTT.

Comment on this clonotype: A junction boundary mismatches the germline segment, possibly from a read error. V gene TRBV20-1 combines with J gene TRBJ2-1; TRBD2 aligns across 10 bases. CDR1 is DFQATT, CDR2 SNEGSKA, per germline (reference sequence). The CDR3 runs to 16 residues. The CDR3 DNA reads as TGCAGTGCTGGGAATCCCGGGACTAGCGTGTACAATGAGCGGTTCTTC. Amino acid sequence: CSAGNPGTSVYNERFF.

V and J are TRBV5-1 and TRBJ2-1; maybe TRBD1 (7 bases). V lost 1 base, J lost 8 bases, and 19 bases lay in between. The germline V gene encodes CDR1 SGHRS and CDR2 YFSETQ. The CDR3 runs to 16 residues. The CDR3 sequence is CASSLRAGGGADEQFF. The CDR3 DNA sequence: TGCGCCAGCAGCTTGAGGGCAGGGGGAGGTGCAGATGAGCAGTTCTTC.

This clonotype came up a few times. The rearrangement joins TRBV29-1 to TRBJ2-5, with 15 bases lining up with TRBD2. Germline V gives CDR1 SQVTM, CDR2 ANQGSEA. V lost 7 bases to trimming and J lost 4 bases; unmatched junction nucleotides: 10. The CDR3 contains 16 residues. The CDR3 loop reads CSAKGTSGGLGETQYF. In DNA, the CDR3 is TGCAGCGCGAAGGGGACTAGCGGGGGGCTCGGAGAGACCCAGTACTTC.

V is TRBV14 and J is TRBJ2-1, with a weak D call TRBD2 (5 bases). The length of the CDR3 is 17 residues. Per the germline V gene, CDR1 is SGHDN and CDR2 is FVKESK. Trimming cost V 3 bases and J 0 bases, with 15 bases left between them. The CDR3 region has the DNA TGTGCCAGCAGCCATACTAGGCGGAAGAGCTCCTACAATGAGCAGTTCTTC. Translated, it gives CASSHTRRKSSYNEQFF.

This clonotype has only a few counts. The CDR3 spells CASSQDRSWSHNEQFF. The DNA for the CDR3 is TGTGCCAGCAGCCAAGATCGTTCGTGGAGTCACAATGAGCAGTTCTTC. This chain connects TRBV4-2 to TRBJ2-1; no clear D. Between the trimmed V and J ends, which lost 0 bases and 5 bases, there was a span of 14 bases. The V gene's germline CDR1 is LGHNA and CDR2 YNFKEQ. This CDR3 has 16 residues.

The chain is built from TRBV29-1 and TRBJ1-1; no clear D. Trimming took 3 bases from V and 1 from J, leaving 6 bases between them. This CDR3 region has 12 residues. Germline CDR1 is SQVTM and CDR2 is ANQGSEA. This CDR3 reads CSVERSNTEAFF. The CDR3, as DNA: TGCAGCGTTGAGCGGTCGAACACTGAAGCTTTCTTT.

V is TRBV20-1 and J is TRBJ2-1; the match to TRBD1 covers 12 bases. V lost 2 bases to trimming and J lost 6 bases; unmatched junction nucleotides: 8. The CDR3 is 16 residues long. Per the germline V gene, CDR1 is DFQATT and CDR2 is SNEGSKA (reference sequence). In nucleotides, the CDR3 is TGCAGTGCTAGATCCGCCGGGACAGGGGGCGCCAATGAGCAGTTCTTC. Translated, it gives CSARSAGTGGANEQFF.

In DNA, the CDR3 is TGTGCCAGCAGTTACTCGACTAGCGGGGTTGATACGCAGTATTTT. Translating gives CASSYSTSGVDTQYF. The rearrangement uses TRBV6-5 and TRBJ2-3, with 11 bases lining up with TRBD2. CDR1 is MNHEY and CDR2 is SVGAGI in the germline V gene. The CDR3 extends over 15 amino acids. The junction had 2 bases not matched to a gene; V was cut back by 0 bases and J by 6 bases.

This chain links TRBV20-1 with TRBJ2-5; 8 bases match TRBD2. The CDR3 has 14 amino acids. The V gene's germline CDR1 is DFQATT and CDR2 SNEGSKA (reference sequence). The ends lost 4 bases at V and 4 bases at J; junction bases unmatched: 8. CDR3 sequence (DNA): TGCAGTGCTAAACCGACTAGCGCTGGAGAGACCCAGTACTTC. Its protein product is CSAKPTSAGETQYF.

This chain connects TRBV4-3 to TRBJ2-3, with D possibly TRBD1 on 5 matching bases. The CDR3 is 15 residues long. Trimming removed 4 bases from V and 5 bases from J, with 16 bases in between. CDR1 and CDR2 (germline): LGHNA, YSLEER. CDR3 coding DNA: TGCGCCAGCAGCCCCGCGCGTCCAGGGAAAGATACGCAGTATTTT. Amino acids: CASSPARPGKDTQYF.

This clonotype showed up just a few times. The chain recombines TRBV9 with TRBJ2-5; D may be TRBD1 (5 bases). Germline CDR1 is SGDLS and CDR2 is YYNGEE. CDR3 size: 13 residues. V lost 7 bases and J lost 3, with 13 bases in between. This chain's CDR3 is CASAPQGKETQYF. The CDR3 DNA reads TGTGCCAGCGCCCCGCAGGGTAAAGAGACCCAGTACTTC.

J is TRBJ2-4 and V is TRBV28, with 9 bases aligning to TRBD2. V lost 5 bases, J lost 8 bases, and 13 bases stayed unmatched. CDR3 length: 16 amino acids. Germline CDR1 is MDHEN and CDR2 is SYDVKM. CDR3 DNA: TGTGCCAGCAGTCCGGGGCTAGCGGGGTTTTGGCACATTCAGTACTTC. This encodes CASSPGLAGFWHIQYF.

The chain combines TRBV6-5 with TRBJ2-1; D gene ambiguous. The CDR3 length is 13 residues. Per germline, CDR1 MNHEY and CDR2 SVGAGI. V shed 6 bases and J shed 10 bases, with 16 bases lying between them. CDR3 protein: CASRGHDKGEQFF. Here the CDR3 DNA reads TGTGCCAGCAGGGGCCACGATAAGGGCGAGCAGTTCTTC.